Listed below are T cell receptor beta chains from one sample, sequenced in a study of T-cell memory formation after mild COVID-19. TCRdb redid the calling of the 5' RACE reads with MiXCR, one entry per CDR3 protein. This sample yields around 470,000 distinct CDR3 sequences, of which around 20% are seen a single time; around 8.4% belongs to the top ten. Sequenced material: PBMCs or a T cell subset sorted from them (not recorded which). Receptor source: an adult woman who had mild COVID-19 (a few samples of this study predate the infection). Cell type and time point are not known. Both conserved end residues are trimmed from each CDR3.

ASSLGRGLAKNIQY	TRBJ2-4	TRBV11-3
ATSRGSQGGETQY	TRBJ2-5	TRBV15
ASSQRTGTDTIY	TRBJ1-3	TRBV4-3
ATAGDIGTDTQY	TRBJ2-3	TRBV24-1
SALYFRTSGRIDEQF	TRBJ2-1	TRBV20-1
ASSLTGVGGPTNQPQH	TRBJ1-5	TRBV7-2
ASSRQGQGNNEQF	TRBJ2-1	TRBV18
SAWDREEF	TRBJ2-1	TRBV20-1
ASTSGRINYGYT	TRBJ1-2	TRBV6-5
SARGGDQPQH	TRBJ1-5	TRBV20-1
ASSPGQGHQPQH	TRBJ1-5	TRBV9
ASSSRGVTRADTQY	TRBJ2-3	TRBV27
ASSERTGLGNTIY	TRBJ1-3	TRBV4-1
ASSPLSDWNIQY	TRBJ2-4	TRBV6-2/TRBV6-3
ASSLGSSTRSYNEQF	TRBJ2-1	TRBV6-5
ASSLVVVQGHTEAF	TRBJ1-1	TRBV5-1
ASSPGSGSSYNEQF	TRBJ2-1	TRBV7-8
ASSSKQNSNQPQH	TRBJ1-5	TRBV2
ASSFQGEVTGELF	TRBJ2-2	TRBV7-6
ASKAGLAGSHAEQY	TRBJ2-7	TRBV12-3/TRBV12-4
SVSHTRPISEQY	TRBJ2-7	TRBV29-1
ASSWSGVKETQY	TRBJ2-5	TRBV6-2/TRBV6-3
ASSQWINTEAF	TRBJ1-1	TRBV14
ASSRIGTRSEF	TRBJ1-1	TRBV12-3/TRBV12-4
ASSTNGGGYT	TRBJ1-2	TRBV12-3/TRBV12-4
SVEDGSYTQY	TRBJ2-3	TRBV29-1
ASSWTGQNTEAF	TRBJ1-1	TRBV11-3
ASSPGQRQETQY	TRBJ2-5	TRBV7-2
ASSLRRLYQLAGEGDTQY	TRBJ2-3	TRBV7-9
ASSVGTGGSYEQY	TRBJ2-7	TRBV9
ASGAFGTLNEKLF	TRBJ1-4	TRBV27
SAGGVEQF	TRBJ2-1	TRBV29-1
ASSPQGLVVDEQF	TRBJ2-1	TRBV7-3
ASSLGSGTGGRPQH	TRBJ1-5	TRBV5-5
ASSHKATGLTSYEQY	TRBJ2-7	TRBV4-3
ASKKGTISGANVLT	TRBJ2-6	TRBV12-3/TRBV12-4
ASSYDGGNQPQH	TRBJ1-5	TRBV6-2/TRBV6-3
ATSDPRTGNTEAF	TRBJ1-1	TRBV24-1
ASSLNQGSVSYEQY	TRBJ2-7	TRBV12-3/TRBV12-4
ASSLDPGRDTEAF	TRBJ1-1	TRBV5-5
ASSLAVGKANYGYT	TRBJ1-2	TRBV5-5
ASSLAREEFRLRNGELF	TRBJ2-2	TRBV7-2